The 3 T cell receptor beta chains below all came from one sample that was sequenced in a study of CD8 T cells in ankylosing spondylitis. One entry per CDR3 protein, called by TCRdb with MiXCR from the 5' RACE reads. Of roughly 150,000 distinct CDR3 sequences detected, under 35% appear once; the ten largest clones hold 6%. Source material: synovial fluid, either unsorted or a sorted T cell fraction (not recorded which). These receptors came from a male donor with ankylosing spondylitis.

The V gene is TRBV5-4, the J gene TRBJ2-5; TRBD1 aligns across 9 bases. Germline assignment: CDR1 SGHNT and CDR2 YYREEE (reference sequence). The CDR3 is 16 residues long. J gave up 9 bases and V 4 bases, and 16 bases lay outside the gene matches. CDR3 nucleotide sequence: TGTGCCAGCAGCCCGTCAGATGGGACAGGGCCGAAACCCCAGTACTTC. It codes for CASSPSDGTGPKPQYF.

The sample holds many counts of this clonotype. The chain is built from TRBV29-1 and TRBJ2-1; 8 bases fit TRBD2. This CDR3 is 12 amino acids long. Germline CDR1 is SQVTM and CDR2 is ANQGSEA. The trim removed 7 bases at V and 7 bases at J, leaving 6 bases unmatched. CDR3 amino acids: CSDGGGGNEQFF. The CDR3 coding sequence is TGCAGCGACGGGGGGGGAGGGAATGAGCAGTTCTTC.

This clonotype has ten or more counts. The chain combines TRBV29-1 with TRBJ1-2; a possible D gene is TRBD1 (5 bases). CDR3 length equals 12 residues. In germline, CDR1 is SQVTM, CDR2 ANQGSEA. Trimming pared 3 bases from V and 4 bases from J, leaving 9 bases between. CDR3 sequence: CSVDAGLYGYTF. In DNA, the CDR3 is TGCAGCGTTGATGCAGGGCTCTATGGCTACACCTTC. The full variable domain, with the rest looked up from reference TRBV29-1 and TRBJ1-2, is SAVISQKPSRDICQRGTSLTIQCQVDSQVTMMFWYRQQPGQSLTLIATANQGSEATYESGFVIDKFPISRPNLTFSTLTVSNMSPEDSSIYLCSVDAGLYGYTFGSGTRLTVV.